This T cell receptor (beta chain) stems from a study of cytomegalovirus exposure and HLA in healthy donors. About the study: Out of about 360 genotyped donors, roughly 80% belonged to the Caucasian-associated ancestry cluster. Study-wide results and limits: Later findings reportedly placed an Asian-associated ancestry cluster below the roughly 700-donor mean for N-insertions.

V was clipped by 5 bases and J by 0 bases; unmatched bases: 2. The CDR3 contains 14 residues. Germline CDR1 and CDR2: SGHAT and FQNNGV. In the case of this clone: Its specificity is not known.

It was with 60 Vbeta and 13 Jbeta primers that the PCR ran. Data came from immunoSEQ multiplex PCR; TCRdb stores just in-frame clones and leaves some out. In the table there are about 140,000 clones, 80% of which are singletons. The sequence came from a man aged 35-49 years in good health and CMV-seronegative. The chain links TRBV11-2 to TRBJ1-1, with TRBD1 matching 8 bases. The sequenced material came from PBMCs. CDR3 protein: CASSGQGLNTEAFF. The CDR3 DNA reads TGTGCCAGCAGCGGACAGGGTCTGAACACTGAAGCTTTCTTT.